This T cell receptor beta chain was found in a study of human T cells and chemical hapten exposure. Across the study: The patient population, which was mostly female, had alopecia areata, totalis or universalis.

This clonotype was seen many times. Its antigen is not identified. Indicated time point: pre-sensitization, week 0. Described treatment: therapeutic diphenylcyclopropenone sensitization with weekly scalp DPC. Study outcomes and limitations: DPC sensitization did not alter TCRs above 1 in 1000 frequency.

TCRdb re-called the RACE reads with MiXCR, one entry per CDR3 protein. The sample holds about 380,000 distinct CDR3 sequences, 5.1% seen once. The sequences come from whole blood, collected in connection with sensitization to the hapten diphenylcyclopropenone (DPC). This TCR was sampled from a woman aged 50 to 65 with alopecia areata. Some clones in this sample may be carry-over from other donors' samples.

The CDR3 coding sequence is TGTGCCAGCAGCTGGAAACCCACAGATACGCAGTATTTT. Translated: CASSWKPTDTQYF. The chain carries TRBV7-7 and TRBJ2-3; D is undetermined. The V end lost 4 bases, the J end lost 2 bases, and 7 bases lay between the germline ends. This CDR3 region has 13 residues. The germline V gene has CDR1 SSHAT and CDR2 FNYEAQ (reference sequence).